This T cell receptor beta chain is drawn from a study of T cells in Graves' hyperthyroidism and ophthalmopathy. General observations from the study: Also found in blood were most expanded thyroid clonotypes above 0.001.

RNA transcripts served as the template for amplifying TCR beta CDR3 regions. RT-PCR in the first round (using the HTBI primer set) targeted the TCR CDR3. TCRdb called the multiplex PCR reads again in MiXCR, with one record for every CDR3 protein. The repertoire holds a few hundred thousand distinct CDR3 sequences, with roughly 15% as singletons. Newly diagnosed patients aged 18 to 65 had hyperthyroidism of under 2 months' duration. This CDR3 comprises 18 residues. Unmatched junction bases numbered 17, after V lost 5 bases and J lost 9 bases. The germline gives CDR1 MDHEN, CDR2 SYDVKM. The table lists this clonotype with many counts. What it binds is not known.

The sequenced sample was blood. The J gene is TRBJ2-7, the V gene TRBV28; 15 nucleotides agree with TRBD2. This sequence was found in a woman aged 50 to 60 with Graves' hyperthyroidism that later progressed to Graves' ophthalmopathy. This CDR3 reads CASSTTGTSGRTPLAQYF. The CDR3 DNA sequence: TGTGCCAGCAGTACGACCGGGACTAGCGGGAGGACCCCTCTTGCGCAGTACTTC.